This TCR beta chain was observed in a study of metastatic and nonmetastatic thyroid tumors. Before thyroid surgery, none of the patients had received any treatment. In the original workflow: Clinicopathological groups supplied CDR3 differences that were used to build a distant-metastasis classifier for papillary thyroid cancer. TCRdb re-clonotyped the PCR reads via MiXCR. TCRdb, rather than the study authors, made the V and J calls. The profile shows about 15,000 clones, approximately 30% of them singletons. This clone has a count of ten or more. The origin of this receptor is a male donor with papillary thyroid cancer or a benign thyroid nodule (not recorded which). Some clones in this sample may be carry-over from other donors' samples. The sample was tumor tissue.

The CDR3, as DNA: TGTGCCAGCAGACATGGACTAGCGGGACGCAATGAGCAGTTCTTC. Encoded protein: CASRHGLAGRNEQFF. The gene calls are TRBV6-1 and TRBJ2-1; 12 nucleotides match TRBD2. From germline, CDR1 is MNHNS and CDR2 SASEGT. V dropped 6 bases and J dropped 6; count of bases not matched to a gene: 6. The CDR3 has 15 amino acids.